Only one count was recorded for the clone carrying this T cell receptor (beta chain). The data were obtained in a study of blood T cell repertoires in COVID-19. Looking at the study overall: COVID-19 samples collected from the United States, Italy and Spain covered acute and convalescent phases. From T cells, B-cell-depleted T cells, or PBMCs came the material, which was cDNA or gDNA.

TCRdb keeps only in-frame clones here, not all; method: immunoSEQ multiplex PCR. Of approximately 210,000 clones in the sample, 84% were seen once. The source is a man aged 25 to 40 with active or convalescent COVID-19. Sequencing was carried out using peripheral blood.

The CDR3 region is CASSVLADRSTGELFF. The CDR3 nucleotides are TGTGCCAGCAGCGTCCTTGCGGATAGGAGCACCGGGGAGCTGTTTTTT. V gene TRBV9 combines with J gene TRBJ2-2, with D hard to call. Trimming took off 2 bases at V and 4 bases at J, with 15 bases between the two ends. CDR1 is SGDLS, CDR2 YYNGEE, per germline. The CDR3 consists of 16 residues.